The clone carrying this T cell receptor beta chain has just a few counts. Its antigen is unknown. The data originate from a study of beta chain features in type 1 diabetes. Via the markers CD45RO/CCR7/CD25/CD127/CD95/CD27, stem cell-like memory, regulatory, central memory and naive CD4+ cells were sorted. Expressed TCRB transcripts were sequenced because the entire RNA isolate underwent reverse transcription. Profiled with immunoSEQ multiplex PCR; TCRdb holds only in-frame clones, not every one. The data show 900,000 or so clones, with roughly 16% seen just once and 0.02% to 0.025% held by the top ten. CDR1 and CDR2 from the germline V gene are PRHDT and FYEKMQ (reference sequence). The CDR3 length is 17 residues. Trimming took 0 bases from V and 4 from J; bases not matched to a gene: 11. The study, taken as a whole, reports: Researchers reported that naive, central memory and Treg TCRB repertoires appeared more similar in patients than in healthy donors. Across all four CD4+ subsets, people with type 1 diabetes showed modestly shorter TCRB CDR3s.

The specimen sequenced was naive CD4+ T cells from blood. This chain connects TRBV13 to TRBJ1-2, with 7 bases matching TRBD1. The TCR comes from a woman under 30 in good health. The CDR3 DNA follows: TGTGCCAGCAGCTTAGGACCCACCGGGACAGTCGGCTATGGCTACACCTTC. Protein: CASSLGPTGTVGYGYTF.